Listed below are T cell receptor beta chains from one sample, sequenced in a study of immune evolution from preneoplasia to lung adenocarcinoma. Generated by immunoSEQ multiplex PCR, the TCRdb table keeps only in-frame clones and is missing some. This table has 5,000 or so clones, less than 90% appearing once. The material sequenced was FFPE adjacent normal lung tissue. Receptors originate from a person between 70 and 80 years old with lung adenocarcinoma. Both conserved end residues are part of each CDR3. Fields, in order: J gene, V gene, CDR3 protein.

TRBJ2-3 | TRBV7-6 | CASSSNRGNTDTQYF
TRBJ1-5 | TRBV9 | CASSALASERRTPQHF
TRBJ2-7 | TRBV4-2 | CASSPPGLAGVEQYF
TRBJ1-2 | TRBV30 | CAWEWTGPWDGYTF
TRBJ2-7 | TRBV28 | CASSLIPPPVYDESGPYEQYF
TRBJ2-4 | TRBV28 | CASSSTRQGRGNIQYF
TRBJ2-3 | TRBV5-1 | CASSLEVSYTDTQYF
TRBJ1-1 | TRBV5-4 | CASSLDGQGTEAFF
TRBJ2-1 | TRBV28 | CASSSPSGGFNEQFF
TRBJ2-5 | TRBV30 | CAWSVTPGQGGETQYF
TRBJ2-7 | TRBV28 | CASSIHSGRARYF
TRBJ1-4 | TRBV7-9 | CASSPTPQGTNEKLFF
TRBJ1-5 | TRBV6-1 | CASSAGGVGQPQHF
TRBJ2-7 | TRBV28 | CASSETGTPAYEQYF
TRBJ1-3 | TRBV7-6 | CASSRGNFDSGNTIYF
TRBJ2-4 | TRBV4-2 | CASSQGTSGGLNIQYF
TRBJ1-1 | TRBV18 | CASSMDRNTEAFF
TRBJ1-1 | TRBV29-1 | CSVEGGGGYTEAFF
TRBJ2-3 | TRBV6-4 | CASSGDAGSDTQYF
TRBJ1-2 | TRBV6-1 | CASSEALQGVVRGTNYGYTF
TRBJ1-2 | TRBV11-2 | CASSLYLRGGETYGYTF
TRBJ2-7 | TRBV10-3 | CAISAPGQGLYEQYF
TRBJ2-4 | TRBV6-1 | CASSPRGGQKNIQYF
TRBJ2-3 | TRBV30 | CAWSVAGEMTDTQYF
TRBJ2-7 | TRBV7-2 | CASSPGAGSWNEQYF
TRBJ1-1 | TRBV18 | CASSPPIWLQTNNTEAFF
TRBJ2-3 | TRBV11-2 | CASSLDPGALDTQYF
TRBJ1-2 | TRBV11-3 | CASSWTGDHPGDTF
TRBJ1-1 | TRBV6-5 | CASSYSRGQNTEAFF
TRBJ2-1 | TRBV29-1 | CSVSGLSNEQFF
TRBJ1-1 | TRBV5-1 | CASSANRERSTEAFF
TRBJ2-3 | TRBV11-1 | CASSPGRTTDTQYF
TRBJ1-2 | TRBV11-3 | CASSLGGTGGYGYTF
TRBJ1-5 | TRBV9 | CASSALTPRDRGKSNQPQHF
TRBJ2-5 | TRBV9 | CASSVEAGGATQYF
TRBJ2-5 | TRBV5-1 | CASSLGRGIQETQYF
TRBJ1-4 | TRBV7-6 | CASSQRTGGGNEKLFF
TRBJ2-7 | TRBV2 | CASSKGASGPYEQYF
TRBJ1-5 | TRBV28 | CASREEYSNQPQHF
TRBJ2-7 | TRBV2 | CASSRGTGNGEQYF
TRBJ1-2 | TRBV27 | CASSVTGTSYGYTF
TRBJ1-3 | TRBV19 | CASRDGLNTIYF
TRBJ1-5 | TRBV7-9 | CASSFGTGDQPQHF
TRBJ2-1 | TRBV4-2 | CASSRSHTVPYNEQFF
TRBJ2-1 | TRBV7-8 | CASSLRGGSSYNEQFF
TRBJ2-7 | TRBV15 | CATSREYYEQYF
TRBJ1-1 | TRBV5-6 | CASSFWVREVTEAFF
TRBJ2-5 | TRBV11-3 | CASSLGAGHQETQYF